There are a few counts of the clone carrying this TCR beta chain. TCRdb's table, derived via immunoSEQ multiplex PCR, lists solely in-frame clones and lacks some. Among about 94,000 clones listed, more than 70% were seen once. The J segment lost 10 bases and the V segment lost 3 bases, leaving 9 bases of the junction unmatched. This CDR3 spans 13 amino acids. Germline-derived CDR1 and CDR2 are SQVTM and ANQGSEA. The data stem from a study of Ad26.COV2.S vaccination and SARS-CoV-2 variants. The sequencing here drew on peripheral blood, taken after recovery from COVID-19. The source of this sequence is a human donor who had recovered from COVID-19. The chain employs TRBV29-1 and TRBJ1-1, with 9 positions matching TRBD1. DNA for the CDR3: TGCAGCGTTGAGGTGACAGGGGGTTTCGGAGCTTTCTTT. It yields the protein CSVEVTGGFGAFF.